This TCR beta chain was recovered during a study of cytomegalovirus exposure and HLA in healthy donors. Study observations and caveats: A later look showed TCR association rates differing by HLA locus, highest for DRB1 and lowest for HLA-C.

PCR was performed using 60 Vbeta and 13 Jbeta primers. Generated by immunoSEQ multiplex PCR, the TCRdb table keeps only in-frame clones and is missing some. Found here are 150,000 to 200,000 clones, about 85% of them singletons; the top ten hold 1%. Concerning this clone itself: Its specificity is unknown.

Germline V gene data show CDR1 as SNHLY and CDR2 as FYNNEI. Trimming at V came to 5 bases and at J to 4 bases, leaving 8 bases not matched to a gene. CDR3 length: 15 residues. The chain couples TRBV2 to TRBJ2-1, with 7 bases fitting TRBD1. Source material: PBMCs. This receptor was identified in a boy younger than 10 in good health and CMV-seronegative. Written as DNA, the CDR3 is TGTGCCAGCAGTCTGGGCAGGGGGATTTACAATGAGCAGTTCTTC. The encoded protein is CASSLGRGIYNEQFF.